This T cell receptor (beta chain) was found in a study of tumor and adjacent non-tumor tissue in lung cancer. Study in general: On average, productive TCRbeta reads reached a few million per sample.

TCRbeta libraries were built with three rounds of nested PCR, modified from ARM-PCR. TCRdb processed the multiplex PCR reads anew with MiXCR; each CDR3 protein has one entry. The sample shows around 140,000 distinct CDR3 sequences, around 66% of them seen only once. The CDR3 sequence is 14 residues long. V shed 6 bases and J shed 6 bases, with 20 bases lying between them. The germline gives CDR1 SQVTM, CDR2 ANQGSEA. RNA was extracted from bulk tissue without any cell sorting. The sample consisted of lung tumor tissue. The clonotype was recovered from a man aged 55 to 69 with small cell lung cancer. This rearrangement joins TRBV29-1 to TRBJ2-5, with D tentatively TRBD2 (5 bases). CDR3 bases: TGCAGCGTCGCCGACGGGGTGTGCAGGCAGACCCAGTACTTC. It specifies CSVADGVCRQTQYF.